Following are 27 T cell receptor beta chains from one sample sequenced in a study of monozygotic twins with inflammatory bowel disease. TCRdb reprocessed the 5' RACE reads; each CDR3 protein has one entry and no DNA is given. The table lists about 330,000 distinct CDR3 sequences, with approximately 2% in the top ten. The source material was blood. The receptor source for this set is a human donor with ulcerative colitis or Crohn's disease, or a healthy co-twin of an affected twin (not recorded which).

The CDR3: CATSPGQGLRETQYF. V usage is TRBV24-1 and J usage is TRBJ2-5; absent DNA, TCRdb's TRBD1 call cannot be checked. This CDR3 spans 15 amino acids. Germline V CDR1 and CDR2: KGHDR, SFDVKD.

CDR3 in amino acids: CASSPGRRSSTDTQYF. This sequence joins TRBV3-1 and TRBJ2-3; the TCRdb D gene call, TRBD2, has no DNA to confirm it. Germline CDR1 and CDR2: LGHDT and YNNKEL (reference sequence). The CDR3 sequence is 16 residues long.

The chain recombines TRBV3-1 with TRBJ2-7; TCRdb reports TRBD1, a call that lacks DNA to check it against. Germline CDR1 LGHDT, CDR2 YNNKEL (reference sequence). This CDR3 contains 15 residues. The CDR3 is CASSQSPRGWYEQYF.

The V gene is TRBV30, the J gene TRBJ2-7. The CDR3 covers 11 residues. Germline loops: CDR1 GTSNPN, CDR2 SVGIG (reference sequence). CDR3 residues: CAWRASYEQYF.

The genes are TRBV10-3 and TRBJ2-7; there is no DNA to check the TCRdb D call of TRBD2. In germline, CDR1 is ENHRY, CDR2 SYGVKD. This CDR3 has 15 residues. CDR3 region: CAISEPSGSRAEQYF.

This chain links TRBV20-1 with TRBJ1-1; there is no DNA to check the TCRdb D call of TRBD1. This CDR3 is built from 16 residues. Germline CDR1 is DFQATT and CDR2 is SNEGSKA (reference sequence). The CDR3 protein is CSASRTTGQINTEAFF.

The chain couples TRBV5-1 to TRBJ1-4. The CDR3 is 15 amino acids. Germline values: CDR1 SGHRS, CDR2 YFSETQ. CDR3 in amino acids: CASSLDYSSGEKLFF. The entire variable domain, with the rest obtained from reference TRBV5-1 and TRBJ1-4, is as follows: KAGVTQTPRYLIKTRGQQVTLSCSPISGHRSVSWYQQTPGQGLQFLFEYFSETQRNKGNFPGRFSGRQFSNSRSEMNVSTLELGDSALYLCASSLDYSSGEKLFFGSGTQLSVL.

The chain uses TRBV7-2 and TRBJ2-7. The CDR3 has 14 amino acids. Germline V lookup: CDR1 SGHTA, CDR2 FQGNSA. CDR3 in amino acids: CASSPDRNSYEQYF.

The chain employs TRBV5-1 and TRBJ2-7; TCRdb calls TRBD1, which cannot be checked without DNA. The CDR3 is 16 amino acids. Germline lookup yields CDR1 SGHRS and CDR2 YFSETQ. The CDR3 reads CASSPVDGLSSYEQYF.

The chain carries TRBV2 and TRBJ2-2. CDR3 length: 14 residues. The germline gives CDR1 SNHLY, CDR2 FYNNEI. CDR3 protein: CASRPESNTGELFF.

The chain has TRBV20-1 and TRBJ2-7; TCRdb picks TRBD2, but there is no DNA to check that call. This CDR3 is built from 12 residues. Germline V CDR1 and CDR2: DFQATT, SNEGSKA (reference sequence). CDR3 protein: CSASIGGYEQYF.

CDR3 amino acids: CASSLRPGMNTEAFF. The gene calls are TRBV5-4 and TRBJ1-1; TCRdb designates TRBD1, a call that cannot be tested without DNA. The CDR3 has 15 residues. The germline V gene has CDR1 SGHNT and CDR2 YYREEE (reference sequence).

CDR3 region: CSARTTGTGNYEQYF. The V gene is TRBV20-1, the J gene TRBJ2-7; without DNA, the TCRdb call of TRBD1 cannot be checked. Germline CDR1 and CDR2: DFQATT and SNEGSKA (reference sequence). This CDR3 is 15 amino acids long.

The chain combines TRBV10-2 with TRBJ2-5. The germline V gene encodes CDR1 WSHSY and CDR2 SAAADI. CDR3 length: 11 residues. The CDR3 loop reads CASSELETQYF.

The V call is TRBV7-2, the J call TRBJ2-7; TCRdb lists TRBD1, though no DNA is available to test this call. Germline CDR1 and CDR2: SGHTA and FQGNSA. This CDR3 has 15 residues. CDR3 sequence reads: CASSLAGGSSYEQYF.

The chain has TRBV12-3 or TRBV12-4 and TRBJ2-2; no DNA is available, so the TRBD1 call from TCRdb remains unchecked. This CDR3 is 15 amino acids long. The CDR3 sequence is CASTLRRGRTGELFF.

The chain links TRBV5-5 to TRBJ2-5; TCRdb selects TRBD2, and the lack of DNA leaves this call unchecked. Germline CDR1 and CDR2: SGHKS and YYEKEE (reference sequence). This CDR3 spans 17 amino acids. CDR3 sequence: CASSGGTILSGSETQYF.

This chain uses TRBV3-1 with TRBJ2-1; TCRdb calls TRBD1, which cannot be checked without DNA. Looked up from germline, CDR1 is LGHDT and CDR2 is YNNKEL (reference sequence). The CDR3 runs 15 residues. CDR3 in amino acids: CASSQDRVGTNEQFF.

The chain carries TRBV20-1 and TRBJ2-7; lacking DNA, the TRBD1 call made by TCRdb goes unchecked. Germline CDR1 DFQATT, CDR2 SNEGSKA (reference sequence). The CDR3 sequence is 15 residues long. CDR3 amino acids: CSAIGMVREKGEQYF.

The V call is TRBV20-1, the J call TRBJ1-5. CDR1 is DFQATT, CDR2 SNEGSKA, per germline (reference sequence). This CDR3 is 15 amino acids long. The CDR3 loop reads CSAVKGGDSNQPQHF.

This chain connects TRBV7-2 to TRBJ1-5; TCRdb names TRBD1, which stays unverified in the absence of DNA. Germline assignment: CDR1 SGHTA and CDR2 FQGNSA. The CDR3 consists of 13 residues. The chain's CDR3 is CASSGDRGQPQHF.

The chain carries TRBV5-1 and TRBJ1-3. The CDR3 is 14 amino acids. The germline gives CDR1 SGHRS, CDR2 YFSETQ. The chain's CDR3 is CASSYEFSGNTIYF.

The chain has TRBV7-9 and TRBJ1-1. Germline assignment: CDR1 SEHNR and CDR2 FQNEAQ (reference sequence). CDR3 length: 14 amino acids. The CDR3: CASSLARSDTEAFF.

The V and J genes are TRBV4-1 and TRBJ1-4; no DNA is available, so the TRBD1 call from TCRdb remains unchecked. Germline V gene lookup returns CDR1 MGHRA and CDR2 YSYEKL. The CDR3 length is 12 residues. CDR3 amino acids: CASSLRGEKLFF.

The gene calls are TRBV29-1 and TRBJ1-1; TCRdb's D gene call, TRBD1, goes unchecked for lack of DNA. The germline gives CDR1 SQVTM, CDR2 ANQGSEA. This CDR3 region has 14 residues. CDR3 protein: CSVDLRDRGTEAFF.

The chain is built from TRBV20-1 and TRBJ2-7. Germline assignment: CDR1 DFQATT and CDR2 SNEGSKA (reference sequence). This CDR3 is 13 amino acids long. CDR3 protein: CSARVLGLGEQYF.

The J gene is TRBJ2-3, the V gene TRBV20-1; the D gene TCRdb calls, TRBD2, cannot be checked with no DNA. This CDR3 contains 14 residues. Germline lookup yields CDR1 DFQATT and CDR2 SNEGSKA (reference sequence). CDR3 sequence: CSASILGTQDTQYF.